One and the same sample provided the 8 T cell receptor beta chains below, sequenced in a study of blood T cell repertoires in COVID-19. Repertoires were generated with immunoSEQ multiplex PCR, while TCRdb's copy carries only in-frame clones and drops some. The sample lists about 200,000 clones, roughly 79% occurring once. Sequencing was carried out using peripheral blood. The receptors shown here come from a human donor with acute or convalescent COVID-19. The donor label of this sample is uncertain.

The chain uses TRBV7-2 and TRBJ2-5; 13 bases align to TRBD2. This CDR3 comprises 16 residues. Germline CDR1 and CDR2: SGHTA and FQGNSA. Trimming cost V 5 bases and J 5 bases; bases outside gene matches: 8. The CDR3 is CASSAGTSGIVETQYF. The CDR3 DNA is TGTGCCAGCAGCGCCGGGACTAGCGGGATCGTGGAGACCCAGTACTTC.

The chain combines TRBV10-3 with TRBJ2-1; D not certain. V was trimmed by 3 bases and J by 9 bases, leaving 12 bases between them. CDR3 size: 13 residues. Germline V gives CDR1 ENHRY, CDR2 SYGVKD. The CDR3 DNA is TGTGCCATCAGTGACAGGCCGGCCGGTGAGCAGTTCTTC. It yields the protein CAISDRPAGEQFF.

The rearrangement uses TRBV5-1 and TRBJ2-5; the match to TRBD2 covers 16 bases. The CDR3 loop spans 18 amino acids. Germline V gene lookup returns CDR1 SGHRS and CDR2 YFSETQ. V was pared by 3 bases and J by 5 bases, with 10 bases of the junction left unmatched. CDR3 bases: TGCGCCAGCAGCTCGGGACTAGCGGGAGGGCCCTCGAGGGAGACCCAGTACTTC. Its protein is CASSSGLAGGPSRETQYF.

This sequence joins TRBV28 and TRBJ2-7, with TRBD1 matching 8 bases. CDR3 size: 16 residues. Per germline, CDR1 MDHEN and CDR2 SYDVKM. V was pared by 9 bases and J by 2 bases, with 15 bases of the junction left unmatched. Here the CDR3 DNA reads TGTGCCAGTTCCGGGACAGGTGGGGAGCGTCCCTACGAGCAGTACTTC. Translated: CASSGTGGERPYEQYF.

The CDR3 bases are TGTGCCAGCAGTTACAGCGGACAGGGGAACTATGGCTACACCTTC. Protein product: CASSYSGQGNYGYTF. The V and J genes are TRBV6-6 and TRBJ1-2, with TRBD1 identical over 9 bases. J lost 2 bases, V lost 2 bases, and 3 bases had no gene match. Germline CDR1 MNHNY, CDR2 SVGAGI (reference sequence). The CDR3 has 15 residues.

Regarding this clone: Distinct nucleotide sequences in the sample also encode this CDR3. The chain carries TRBV7-9 and TRBJ1-2; 7 bases agree with TRBD1. V shed 3 bases and J 0 bases; nucleotides not matched to a gene: 7. In germline, CDR1 is SEHNR, CDR2 FQNEAQ (reference sequence). The CDR3 sequence is 16 residues long. CDR3 sequence (DNA): TGTGCCAGCAGCTTGGGTGGACAGGAAGCTAACTATGGCTACACCTTC. Its protein is CASSLGGQEANYGYTF.

This chain links TRBV10-3 with TRBJ2-1; 9 bases fit TRBD2. CDR3 length: 15 amino acids. Germline V gene sequence: CDR1 ENHRY, CDR2 SYGVKD. The ends lost 6 bases at V and 9 bases at J; junction bases unmatched: 12. The CDR3 protein is CAIRPGLALSSEQFF. Here the CDR3 DNA reads TGTGCCATCAGGCCGGGACTAGCTCTCAGTAGTGAGCAGTTCTTC.

The chain recombines TRBV6-2 or TRBV6-3 with TRBJ1-5; weak D call: TRBD1 (6 bases). The CDR3 length is 14 residues. The germline gives CDR1 MNHEY, CDR2 SVGEGT. Trimming removed 5 bases at V and 5 bases at J, with 13 bases between. This CDR3 is CASSMRQDYQPQHF. In nucleotides, the CDR3 is TGTGCCAGCAGTATGAGACAGGATTATCAGCCCCAGCATTTT.